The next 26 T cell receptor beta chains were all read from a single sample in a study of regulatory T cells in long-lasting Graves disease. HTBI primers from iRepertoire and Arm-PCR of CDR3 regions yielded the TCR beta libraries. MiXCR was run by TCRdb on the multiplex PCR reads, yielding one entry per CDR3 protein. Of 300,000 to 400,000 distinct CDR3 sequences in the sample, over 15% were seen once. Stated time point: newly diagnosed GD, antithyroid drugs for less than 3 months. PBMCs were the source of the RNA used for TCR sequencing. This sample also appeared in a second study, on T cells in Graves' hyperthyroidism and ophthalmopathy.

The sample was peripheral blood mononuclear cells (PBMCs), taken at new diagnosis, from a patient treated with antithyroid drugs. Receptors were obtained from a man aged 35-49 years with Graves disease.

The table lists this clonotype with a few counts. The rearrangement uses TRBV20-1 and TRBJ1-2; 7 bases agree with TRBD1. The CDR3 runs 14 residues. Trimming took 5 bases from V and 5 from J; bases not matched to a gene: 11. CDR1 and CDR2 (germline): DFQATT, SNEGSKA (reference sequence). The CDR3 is CSAGRITGDYGYTF. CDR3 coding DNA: TGCAGTGCTGGACGGATCACAGGGGATTATGGCTACACCTTC.

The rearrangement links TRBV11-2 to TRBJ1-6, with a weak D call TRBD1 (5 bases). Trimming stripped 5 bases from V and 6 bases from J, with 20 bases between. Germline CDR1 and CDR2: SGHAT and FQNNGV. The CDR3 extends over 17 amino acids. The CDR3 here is CASSPTRWGGFNSPLHF. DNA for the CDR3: TGTGCCAGCAGCCCAACCCGTTGGGGGGGGTTTAATTCACCCCTCCACTTT.

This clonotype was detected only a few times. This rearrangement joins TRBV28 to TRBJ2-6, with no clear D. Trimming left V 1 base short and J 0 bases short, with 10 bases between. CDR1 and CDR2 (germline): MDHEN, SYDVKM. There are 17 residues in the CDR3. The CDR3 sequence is CASSLSRGRSGANVLTF. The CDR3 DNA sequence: TGTGCCAGCAGTTTATCCCGCGGACGCTCTGGGGCCAACGTCCTGACTTTC.

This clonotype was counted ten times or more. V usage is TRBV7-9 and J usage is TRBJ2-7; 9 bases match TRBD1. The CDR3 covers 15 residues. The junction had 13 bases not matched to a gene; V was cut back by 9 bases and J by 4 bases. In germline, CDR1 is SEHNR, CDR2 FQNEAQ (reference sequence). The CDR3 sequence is CASDYPGQGVYEQYF. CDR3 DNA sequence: TGTGCCAGTGACTATCCGGGACAGGGTGTTTACGAGCAGTACTTC. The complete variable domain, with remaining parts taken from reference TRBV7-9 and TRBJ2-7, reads DTGVSQNPRHKITKRGQNVTFRCDPISEHNRLYWYRQTLGQGPEFLTYFQNEAQLEKSRLLSDRFSAERPKGSFSTLEIQRTEQGDSAMYLCASDYPGQGVYEQYFGPGTRLTVT.

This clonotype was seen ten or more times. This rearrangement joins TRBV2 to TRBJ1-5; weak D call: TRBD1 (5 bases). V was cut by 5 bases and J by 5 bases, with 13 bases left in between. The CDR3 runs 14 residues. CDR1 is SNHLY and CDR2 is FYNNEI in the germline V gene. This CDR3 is CASSFKGTDQPQHF. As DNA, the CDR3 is TGTGCCAGCAGTTTTAAAGGGACCGATCAGCCCCAGCATTTT.

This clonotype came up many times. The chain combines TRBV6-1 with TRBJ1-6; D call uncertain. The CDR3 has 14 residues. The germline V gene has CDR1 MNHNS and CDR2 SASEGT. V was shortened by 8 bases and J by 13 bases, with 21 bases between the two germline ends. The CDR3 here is CASSSGNARSPLHF. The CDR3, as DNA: TGTGCCAGCTCTTCGGGAAACGCGAGGTCGCCCCTCCACTTT.

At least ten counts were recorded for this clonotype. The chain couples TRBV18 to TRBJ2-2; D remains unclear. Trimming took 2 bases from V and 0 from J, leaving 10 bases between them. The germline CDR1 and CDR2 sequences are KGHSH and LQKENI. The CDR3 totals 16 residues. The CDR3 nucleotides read TGTGCCAGCTCACCATCCACCAACGCGAACACCGGGGAGCTGTTTTTT. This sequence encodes CASSPSTNANTGELFF. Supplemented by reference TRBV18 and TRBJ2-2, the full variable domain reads NAGVMQNPRHLVRRRGQEARLRCSPMKGHSHVYWYRQLPEEGLKFMVYLQKENIIDESGMPKERFSAEFPKEGPSILRIQQVVRGDSAAYFCASSPSTNANTGELFFGEGSRLTVL.

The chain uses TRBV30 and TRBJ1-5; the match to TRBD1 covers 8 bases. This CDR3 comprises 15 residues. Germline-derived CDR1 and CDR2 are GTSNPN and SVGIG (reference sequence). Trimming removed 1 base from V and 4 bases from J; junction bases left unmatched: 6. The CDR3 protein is CAWSEGQVRNQPQHF. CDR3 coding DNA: TGTGCCTGGAGTGAGGGACAGGTGAGGAATCAGCCCCAGCATTTT.

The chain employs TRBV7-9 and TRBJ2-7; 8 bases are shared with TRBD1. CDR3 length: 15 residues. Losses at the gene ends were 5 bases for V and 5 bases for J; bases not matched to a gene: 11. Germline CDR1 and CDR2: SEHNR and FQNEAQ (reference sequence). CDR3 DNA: TGTGCCAGCAGCCTGCCATGGACAGGGACGAACGAGCAGTACTTC. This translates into CASSLPWTGTNEQYF.

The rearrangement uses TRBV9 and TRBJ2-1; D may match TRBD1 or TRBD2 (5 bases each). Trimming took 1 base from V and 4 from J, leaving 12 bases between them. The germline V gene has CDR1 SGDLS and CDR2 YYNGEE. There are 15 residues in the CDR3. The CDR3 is CASSVLGGGYNEQFF. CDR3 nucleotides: TGTGCCAGCAGCGTACTTGGGGGTGGTTACAATGAGCAGTTCTTC.

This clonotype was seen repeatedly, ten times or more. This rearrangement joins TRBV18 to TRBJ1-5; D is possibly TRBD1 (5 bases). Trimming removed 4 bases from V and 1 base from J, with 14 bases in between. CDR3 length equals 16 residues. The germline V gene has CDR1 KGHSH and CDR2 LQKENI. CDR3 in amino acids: CASSLTDSTSNQPQHF. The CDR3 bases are TGTGCCAGCTCACTAACTGACAGTACAAGCAATCAGCCCCAGCATTTT.

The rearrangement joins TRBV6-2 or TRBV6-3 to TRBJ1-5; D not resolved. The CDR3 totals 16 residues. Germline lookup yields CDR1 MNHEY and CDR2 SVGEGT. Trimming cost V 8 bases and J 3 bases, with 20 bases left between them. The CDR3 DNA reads TGTGCCAGCTCCATGAGGCTCTCAATAGCCAATCAGCCCCAGCATTTT. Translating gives CASSMRLSIANQPQHF.

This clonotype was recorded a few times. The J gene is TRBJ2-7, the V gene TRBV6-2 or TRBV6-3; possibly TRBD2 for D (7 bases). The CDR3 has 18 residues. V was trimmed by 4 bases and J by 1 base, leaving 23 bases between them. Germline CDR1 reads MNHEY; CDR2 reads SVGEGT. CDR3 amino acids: CASSSSLRGRLASYEQYF. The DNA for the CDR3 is TGTGCCAGCAGTTCCTCCTTGCGGGGGCGCCTGGCGTCCTACGAGCAGTACTTC.

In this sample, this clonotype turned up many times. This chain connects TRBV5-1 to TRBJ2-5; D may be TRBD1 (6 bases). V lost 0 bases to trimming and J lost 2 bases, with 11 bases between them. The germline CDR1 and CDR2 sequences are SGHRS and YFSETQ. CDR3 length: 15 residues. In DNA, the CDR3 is TGCGCCAGCAGCTTGGGACAGGTAGTACAAGAGACCCAGTACTTC. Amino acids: CASSLGQVVQETQYF.

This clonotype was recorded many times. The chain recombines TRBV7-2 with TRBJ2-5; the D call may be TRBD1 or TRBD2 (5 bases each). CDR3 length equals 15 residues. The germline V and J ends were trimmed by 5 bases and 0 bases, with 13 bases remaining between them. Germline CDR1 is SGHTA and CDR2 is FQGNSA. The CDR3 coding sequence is TGTGCCAGCAGCACAGCCGGGACCAACCAAGAGACCCAGTACTTC. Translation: CASSTAGTNQETQYF.

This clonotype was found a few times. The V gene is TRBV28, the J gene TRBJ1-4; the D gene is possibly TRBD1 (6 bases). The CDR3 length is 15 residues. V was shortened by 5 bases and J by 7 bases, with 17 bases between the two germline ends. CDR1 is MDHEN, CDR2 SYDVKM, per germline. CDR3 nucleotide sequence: TGTGCCAGCAGTAAGTTGGGCCAGGGGAGTGAAAAACTGTTTTTT. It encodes CASSKLGQGSEKLFF.

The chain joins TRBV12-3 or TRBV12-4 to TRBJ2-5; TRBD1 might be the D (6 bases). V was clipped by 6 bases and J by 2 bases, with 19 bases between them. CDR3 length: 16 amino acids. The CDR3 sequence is CASSKGPGTKQETQYF. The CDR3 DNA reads TGTGCCAGCAGCAAGGGCCCCGGGACAAAGCAAGAGACCCAGTACTTC.

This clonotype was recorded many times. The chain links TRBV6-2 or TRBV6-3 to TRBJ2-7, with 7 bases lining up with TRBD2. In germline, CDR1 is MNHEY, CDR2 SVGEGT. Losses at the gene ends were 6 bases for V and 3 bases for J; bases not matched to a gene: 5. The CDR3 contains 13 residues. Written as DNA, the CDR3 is TGTGCCAGCAGACCCGGGAGGCACTACGAGCAGTACTTC. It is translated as CASRPGRHYEQYF.

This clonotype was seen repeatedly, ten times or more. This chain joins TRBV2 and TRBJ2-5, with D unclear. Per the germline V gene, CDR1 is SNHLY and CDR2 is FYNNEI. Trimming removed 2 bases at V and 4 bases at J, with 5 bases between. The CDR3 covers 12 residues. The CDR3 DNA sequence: TGTGCCAGCAGTGAACTCGGAGAGACCCAGTACTTC. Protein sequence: CASSELGETQYF.

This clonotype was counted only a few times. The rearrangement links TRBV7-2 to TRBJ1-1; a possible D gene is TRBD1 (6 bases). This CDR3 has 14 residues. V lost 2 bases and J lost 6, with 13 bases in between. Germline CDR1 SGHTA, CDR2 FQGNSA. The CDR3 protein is CASSLRNGGPEAFF. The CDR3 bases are TGTGCCAGCAGCTTAAGGAATGGGGGGCCTGAAGCTTTCTTT.

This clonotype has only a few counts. CDR3 residues: CASSYPTGTGKETQYF. CDR3 in DNA: TGCGCCAGCAGCTACCCCACGGGTACAGGGAAAGAGACCCAGTACTTC. The chain couples TRBV5-1 to TRBJ2-5; D possibly corresponds to TRBD1 (6 bases). The CDR3 runs 16 residues. CDR1 and CDR2 (germline): SGHRS, YFSETQ. The V and J ends lost 3 bases and 3 bases respectively, with 18 bases between them.

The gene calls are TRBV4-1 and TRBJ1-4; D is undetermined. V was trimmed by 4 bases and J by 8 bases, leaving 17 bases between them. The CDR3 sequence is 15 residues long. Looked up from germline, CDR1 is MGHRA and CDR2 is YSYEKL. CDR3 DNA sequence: TGCGCCAGCAGCCGAACCCTCGGGGATGGAGAAAAACTGTTTTTT. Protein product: CASSRTLGDGEKLFF.

This CDR3 reads CASSLYAGTLYNEQFF. CDR3 nucleotides: TGTGCCAGCAGCTTATACGCCGGGACACTCTACAATGAGCAGTTCTTC. This chain links TRBV7-3 with TRBJ2-1, with D possibly matching TRBD1 (6 bases). Trimming pared 2 bases from V and 3 bases from J, leaving 14 bases between. Germline values: CDR1 SGHTA, CDR2 FQGTGA. This CDR3 contains 16 residues.

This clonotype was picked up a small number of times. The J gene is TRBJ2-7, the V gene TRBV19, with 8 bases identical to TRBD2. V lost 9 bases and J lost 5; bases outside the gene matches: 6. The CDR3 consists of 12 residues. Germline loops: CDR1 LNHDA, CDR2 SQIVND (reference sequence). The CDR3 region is CASRGGPDEQYF. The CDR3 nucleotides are TGTGCCAGCCGCGGGGGGCCTGACGAGCAGTACTTC.

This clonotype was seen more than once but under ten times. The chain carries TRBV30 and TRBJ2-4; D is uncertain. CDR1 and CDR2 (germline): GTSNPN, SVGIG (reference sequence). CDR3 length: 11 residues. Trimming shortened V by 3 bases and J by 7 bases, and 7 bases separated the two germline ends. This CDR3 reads CAWSAGNIQYF. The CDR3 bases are TGTGCCTGGAGCGCCGGGAACATTCAGTACTTC. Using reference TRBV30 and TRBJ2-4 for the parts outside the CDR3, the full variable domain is SQTIHQWPATLVQPVGSPLSLECTVEGTSNPNLYWYRQAAGRGLQLLFYSVGIGQISSEVPQNLSASRPQDRQFILSSKKLLLSDSGFYLCAWSAGNIQYFGAGTRLSVL.

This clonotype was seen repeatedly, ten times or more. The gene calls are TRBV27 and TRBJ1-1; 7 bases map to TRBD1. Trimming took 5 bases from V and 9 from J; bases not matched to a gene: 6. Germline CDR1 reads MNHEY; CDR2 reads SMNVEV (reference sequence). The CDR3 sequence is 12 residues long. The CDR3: CASSETGHQAFF. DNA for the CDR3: TGTGCCAGCAGTGAGACAGGGCATCAAGCTTTCTTT.